The 6 T cell receptor beta chains below all came from one sample that was sequenced in a study of blood T cell repertoires in COVID-19. Assay used: immunoSEQ multiplex PCR; TCRdb lists only in-frame clones, some missing. The data show 180,000 or so clones, roughly 82% seen once. Sequencing was done on a sample of PBMCs or T cells enriched from blood (not recorded which). The receptors were gathered from a man in his fifties or sixties who had recovered from COVID-19.

The chain combines TRBV27 with TRBJ2-1; 15 nucleotides align to TRBD2. This CDR3 comprises 18 residues. V was clipped by 7 bases and J by 0 bases; unmatched bases: 7. Germline values: CDR1 MNHEY, CDR2 SMNVEV (reference sequence). The CDR3 sequence: CASIPGLAGGRSYNEQFF. The CDR3 bases are TGTGCCAGCATCCCGGGACTAGCGGGAGGCCGCTCCTACAATGAGCAGTTCTTC.

The chain carries TRBV19 and TRBJ1-2; 11 nucleotides align to TRBD1. V lost 3 bases, J lost 7 bases, and 10 bases stayed unmatched. This CDR3 region has 16 residues. From germline, CDR1 is LNHDA and CDR2 SQIVND (reference sequence). The CDR3 spells CASSIPEDRGRGGYTF. The DNA for the CDR3 is TGTGCCAGTAGTATCCCCGAGGACAGGGGGCGCGGTGGCTACACCTTC. The whole variable domain, remainder taken from reference TRBV19 and TRBJ1-2, is DGGITQSPKYLFRKEGQNVTLSCEQNLNHDAMYWYRQDPGQGLRLIYYSQIVNDFQKGDIAEGYSVSREKKESFPLTVTSAQKNPTAFYLCASSIPEDRGRGGYTFGSGTRLTVV.

The genes are TRBV28 and TRBJ1-1, with 8 nucleotides matching TRBD1. V was clipped by 6 bases and J by 5 bases; unmatched bases: 8. CDR1 is MDHEN, CDR2 SYDVKM, per germline. The length of the CDR3 is 14 residues. In DNA, the CDR3 is TGTGCCAGCAGCCCATGGACAGGGAAGACTGAAGCTTTCTTT. Protein sequence: CASSPWTGKTEAFF.

In this sample, this clone turned up many times. The chain couples TRBV5-4 to TRBJ1-6; no reliable D call. The V gene lost 4 bases and the J gene lost 7 bases, with 12 bases spanning the gap. The CDR3 runs 14 residues. In germline, CDR1 is SGHNT, CDR2 YYREEE (reference sequence). CDR3 region: CASSRGLGNSPLHF. DNA of the CDR3: TGTGCCAGCAGCCGAGGATTAGGCAATTCACCCCTCCACTTT.

CDR3: CASSSGTSGVTGYNERQFF. The CDR3 DNA follows: TGCGCCAGCAGCTCCGGGACTAGCGGGGTTACCGGGTACAATGAGCGGCAGTTCTTC. This sequence joins TRBV4-1 and TRBJ2-1; 13 nucleotides line up with TRBD2. Trimming took 5 bases from V and 12 from J; bases not matched to a gene: 22. CDR3 length: 19 residues. The germline CDR1 and CDR2 sequences are MGHRA and YSYEKL.

The V call is TRBV19, the J call TRBJ2-2; 10 bases are shared with TRBD1. Germline values: CDR1 LNHDA, CDR2 SQIVND (reference sequence). V was pared by 5 bases and J by 4 bases, with 4 bases of the junction left unmatched. The CDR3 contains 15 residues. CDR3 coding DNA: TGTGCCAGTAGTCCCCGGACAGGGGGCACCGGGGAGCTGTTTTTT. The encoded protein is CASSPRTGGTGELFF.